Below are 5 T cell receptor beta chains sequenced from a single sample in a study of identical twins. TCRdb analysed the 5' RACE reads with MiXCR anew, one entry per CDR3 protein. Among roughly 350,000 distinct CDR3 sequences listed, roughly an eighth were seen once. The same sample was also studied in work on yellow fever vaccine responses in identical twins.

The specimen sequenced was CD8+ T cells sorted from blood. The receptors here all came from a woman aged 18 to 35 in good health.

This chain connects TRBV4-1 to TRBJ1-2; D is undetermined. Germline V gene lookup returns CDR1 MGHRA and CDR2 YSYEKL. The CDR3 covers 13 residues. Trimming stripped 5 bases from V and 4 bases from J, with 11 bases between. In DNA form, the CDR3 reads TGCGCCAGCAGCTCAAGTGGGTCCTATGGCTACACCTTC. Translated, it gives CASSSSGSYGYTF.

This clonotype was observed a few times. The chain has TRBV6-1 and TRBJ1-1; 7 nucleotides align to TRBD1. V was clipped by 5 bases and J by 1 base; unmatched bases: 16. The CDR3 extends over 18 amino acids. Germline V gives CDR1 MNHNS, CDR2 SASEGT. The CDR3 region is CASSSLRTGWPENTEAFF. CDR3 DNA sequence: TGTGCCAGCAGTAGTCTTCGGACAGGATGGCCGGAGAACACTGAAGCTTTCTTT.

The rearrangement links TRBV11-2 to TRBJ2-3; 10 nucleotides line up with TRBD2. Losses at the gene ends were 2 bases for V and 2 bases for J; bases not matched to a gene: 1. Germline V gene sequence: CDR1 SGHAT, CDR2 FQNNGV. This CDR3 has 15 amino acids. For the CDR3, the DNA is TGTGCCAGCAGCTTACTAGCGGGGGACACAGATACGCAGTATTTT. Translating gives CASSLLAGDTDTQYF.

This chain links TRBV6-5 with TRBJ1-2; the match to TRBD1 covers 7 bases. Germline CDR1 and CDR2: MNHEY and SVGAGI. J was trimmed by 1 base and V by 4 bases; bases with no gene match: 6. This CDR3 has 15 amino acids. CDR3 in DNA: TGTGCCAGCAGTTTCCAGGGGGGGCATAACTATGGCTACACCTTC. It yields the protein CASSFQGGHNYGYTF.

This clonotype was observed a handful of times. The rearrangement links TRBV7-8 to TRBJ2-7; 10 bases match TRBD1. Trimming cost V 4 bases and J 1 base; bases outside gene matches: 4. The CDR3 extends over 15 amino acids. Germline V lookup: CDR1 SGHVS, CDR2 FQNEAQ. DNA for the CDR3: TGTGCCAGCAGCTCCGGGACAGGGGATTCCTACGAGCAGTACGTC. Amino acid sequence: CASSSGTGDSYEQYV.